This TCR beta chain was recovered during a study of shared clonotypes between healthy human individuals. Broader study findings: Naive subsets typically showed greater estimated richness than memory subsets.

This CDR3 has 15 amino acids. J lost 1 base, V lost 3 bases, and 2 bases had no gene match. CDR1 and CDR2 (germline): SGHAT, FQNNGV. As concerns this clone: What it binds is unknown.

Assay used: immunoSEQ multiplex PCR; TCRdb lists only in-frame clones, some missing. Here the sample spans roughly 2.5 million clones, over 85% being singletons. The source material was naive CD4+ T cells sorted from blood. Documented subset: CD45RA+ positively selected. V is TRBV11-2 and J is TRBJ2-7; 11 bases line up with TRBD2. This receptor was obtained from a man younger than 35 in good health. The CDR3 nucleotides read TGTGCCAGCAGCTTCGGGACTAGCGGATCCTACGAGCAGTACTTC. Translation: CASSFGTSGSYEQYF.